Each of the 18 T cell receptor beta chains below was sequenced from the same sample in a study of human T cells and chemical hapten exposure. Using its own MiXCR run on the RACE reads, TCRdb lists one record per CDR3 protein. The repertoire holds about 120,000 distinct CDR3 sequences, with 12% as singletons. Time point indicated: patch test 1, 2 weeks after DPC sensitization. Indicated treatment: therapeutic diphenylcyclopropenone sensitization with weekly scalp DPC. This specimen consisted of whole blood, obtained in connection with sensitization to the hapten diphenylcyclopropenone (DPC). These receptors were obtained from a woman aged 45-59 years with alopecia areata. Some clones in this sample may be carry-over from other donors' samples.

V usage is TRBV28 and J usage is TRBJ2-3, with D possibly being TRBD2 (5 bases). Trimming cost V 5 bases and J 7 bases, with 13 bases left between them. This CDR3 spans 13 amino acids. Germline V gene data show CDR1 as MDHEN and CDR2 as SYDVKM. This CDR3 reads CASSINGVHTQYF. Written as DNA, the CDR3 is TGTGCCAGCAGTATCAACGGGGTGCATACGCAGTATTTT.

This clonotype was detected ten times or more. The V and J genes are TRBV11-2 and TRBJ2-7; weak D call: TRBD1 (5 bases). Trimming removed 5 bases at V and 0 bases at J, with 17 bases between. Per germline, CDR1 SGHAT and CDR2 FQNNGV. This CDR3 has 16 residues. The CDR3 sequence: CASSLPPTVSSYEQYF. Here the CDR3 DNA reads TGTGCCAGCAGCCTCCCCCCGACAGTTAGCTCCTACGAGCAGTACTTC.

J is TRBJ2-3 and V is TRBV27; D call uncertain. Germline V gene data show CDR1 as MNHEY and CDR2 as SMNVEV (reference sequence). With 3 bases removed from V and 3 bases from J, the gap between germline ends came to 10 bases. This CDR3 spans 14 amino acids. CDR3 sequence: CASSLGIWTDTQYF. The CDR3 region has the DNA TGTGCCAGCAGTTTGGGGATTTGGACAGATACGCAGTATTTT.

The V and J genes are TRBV28 and TRBJ2-4; TRBD1 is a possible D gene (6 bases). The CDR3 has 14 amino acids. Trimming shortened V by 5 bases and J by 8 bases, and 16 bases separated the two germline ends. The germline gives CDR1 MDHEN, CDR2 SYDVKM. CDR3 sequence reads: CASSPQGVGDIQYF. The DNA of the CDR3 is TGTGCCAGCAGTCCACAGGGAGTTGGAGACATTCAGTACTTC.

This clonotype was seen a few times. This chain connects TRBV10-1 to TRBJ1-1, with D hard to call. The CDR3 contains 9 residues. The V end lost 7 bases, the J end lost 9 bases, and 6 bases lay between the germline ends. Germline CDR1 reads WNHNN; CDR2 reads SYGVQD (reference sequence). The CDR3 bases are TGCGCCAGCATTCGGCAAGCTTTCTTT. This sequence encodes CASIRQAFF.

The table lists this clonotype with a few counts. The V gene is TRBV5-5, the J gene TRBJ1-1; D ambiguous. Germline CDR1 is SGHKS and CDR2 is YYEKEE (reference sequence). The V and J ends lost 4 bases and 0 bases respectively, with 16 bases between them. The CDR3 has 16 residues. The CDR3 loop reads CASSLRPGLMNTEAFF. The CDR3 region has the DNA TGTGCCAGCAGCCTGAGACCAGGCCTAATGAACACTGAAGCTTTCTTT.

This clonotype was counted a few times. The genes are TRBV6-7 and TRBJ1-2; maybe TRBD1 (5 bases). TRBV6-7 is assigned to the ORF class and has an uncertain function. The CDR3 covers 14 residues. The CDR3 bases are TGTCTCTCAACGGGTCCCCCTGGGACCTATGGCTACACCTTC. Translation gives CLSTGPPGTYGYTF.

This clonotype occurred a few times. The V gene is TRBV4-3, the J gene TRBJ1-5; D is uncertain. Trimming stripped 0 bases from V and 1 base from J, with 10 bases between. The CDR3 loop spans 16 amino acids. Germline CDR1 LGHNA, CDR2 YSLEER. CDR3 amino acids: CASSQDLEGSNQPQHF. The CDR3 DNA follows: TGCGCCAGCAGCCAAGATCTTGAAGGGAGCAATCAGCCCCAGCATTTT.

Only a few counts were recorded for this clonotype. The chain recombines TRBV5-1 with TRBJ2-3; a weak D match, TRBD2 (7 bases). V dropped 2 bases and J dropped 7 bases, with 17 bases sitting between them. Germline V gene lookup returns CDR1 SGHRS and CDR2 YFSETQ. The CDR3 consists of 15 residues. For the CDR3, the DNA is TGCGCCAGCAGCTTCCAACAGGGAGGGCGAAATACGCAGTATTTT. The encoded protein is CASSFQQGGRNTQYF. Variable domain in full (rest from reference TRBV5-1 and TRBJ2-3): KAGVTQTPRYLIKTRGQQVTLSCSPISGHRSVSWYQQTPGQGLQFLFEYFSETQRNKGNFPGRFSGRQFSNSRSEMNVSTLELGDSALYLCASSFQQGGRNTQYFGPGTRLTVL.

The sample holds many counts of this clonotype. The chain has TRBV29-1 and TRBJ2-7; 10 bases match TRBD1. The germline V gene encodes CDR1 SQVTM and CDR2 ANQGSEA. There are 13 residues in the CDR3. V shed 8 bases and J 2 bases; nucleotides not matched to a gene: 6. This chain's CDR3 is CSTSGQGPYEQYF. The CDR3 nucleotides are TGCAGCACATCGGGACAGGGGCCCTACGAGCAGTACTTC.

This clonotype has ten or more counts. V gene TRBV3-1 combines with J gene TRBJ2-2; D unresolved. The CDR3 sequence is 15 residues long. Trimming stripped 2 bases from V and 4 bases from J, with 11 bases between. Germline V gene lookup returns CDR1 LGHDT and CDR2 YNNKEL (reference sequence). The CDR3 nucleotides read TGTGCCAGCAGCCAATGGTTGGGCGGCACCGGGGAGCTGTTTTTT. This codes for CASSQWLGGTGELFF.

This chain links TRBV14 with TRBJ2-2; D may match TRBD1 or TRBD2 (5 bases each). The V end was cut by 4 bases, the J end by 1 base, with 13 bases between. The CDR3 totals 16 residues. The germline V gene has CDR1 SGHDN and CDR2 FVKESK. The CDR3 nucleotides are TGTGCCAGCAGCCCTGGTTGGGGGATGAACACCGGGGAGCTGTTTTTT. It translates to CASSPGWGMNTGELFF.

This clonotype was recorded a few times. The chain is built from TRBV20-1 and TRBJ2-7, with D possibly matching TRBD2 (5 bases). Trimming removed 3 bases at V and 6 bases at J, with 18 bases between. Per the germline V gene, CDR1 is DFQATT and CDR2 is SNEGSKA (reference sequence). CDR3 size: 14 residues. CDR3 sequence reads: CSASRSEGNSEQYF. As DNA, the CDR3 is TGCAGTGCTAGTAGGTCTGAGGGTAACTCCGAGCAGTACTTC.

This clonotype was detected only a few times. This chain connects TRBV6-5 to TRBJ2-5; 8 positions agree with TRBD2. J lost 2 bases, V lost 3 bases, and 8 bases had no gene match. The germline CDR1 and CDR2 sequences are MNHEY and SVGAGI. This CDR3 region has 16 residues. The CDR3: CASSYGSGAIQETQYF. For the CDR3, the DNA is TGTGCCAGCAGTTATGGTAGCGGGGCGATACAAGAGACCCAGTACTTC.

This clonotype was counted at least ten times. The CDR3 DNA reads as TGTGCCAGCAGCCAAGATAGGGGGCCCCAGCATTTT. As protein: CASSQDRGPQHF. The V call is TRBV3-1, the J call TRBJ1-5; possible D gene TRBD1, 5 bases. The CDR3 consists of 12 residues. The V gene's germline CDR1 is LGHDT and CDR2 YNNKEL (reference sequence). Trimming stripped 0 bases from V and 9 bases from J, with 6 bases between. Together with reference TRBV3-1 and TRBJ1-5, the CDR3 gives the full variable domain: DTAVSQTPKYLVTQMGNDKSIKCEQNLGHDTMYWYKQDSKKFLKIMFSYNNKELIINETVPNRFSPKSPDKAHLNLHINSLELGDSAVYFCASSQDRGPQHFGDGTRLSIL.

DNA of the CDR3: TGTGCCAGCAGCTTAGATCGACACAGCTCCTACGAGCAGTACTTC. This gives the protein CASSLDRHSSYEQYF. V and J are TRBV11-2 and TRBJ2-7, with unresolved D. CDR1 and CDR2 (germline): SGHAT, FQNNGV. The CDR3 is made up of 15 amino acids. Trimming took off 0 bases at V and 0 bases at J, with 9 bases between the two ends.

This clonotype was seen at least ten times. The rearrangement joins TRBV11-2 to TRBJ2-3; D is undetermined. From germline, CDR1 is SGHAT and CDR2 FQNNGV. V lost 3 bases and J 0 bases, leaving 19 bases between the germline ends. The CDR3 is 18 residues long. Here the CDR3 reads CASSFPHPFGPSTDTQYF. The CDR3 region has the DNA TGTGCCAGCAGCTTTCCCCACCCTTTCGGGCCAAGCACAGATACGCAGTATTTT.

This clonotype was seen repeatedly, ten times or more. This chain uses TRBV12-3 or TRBV12-4 with TRBJ2-7; D is perhaps TRBD1 (6 bases). Trimming left V 5 bases short and J 3 bases short, with 11 bases between. This CDR3 comprises 13 residues. The chain's CDR3 is CASSQGNFYEQYF. The DNA for the CDR3 is TGTGCCAGCAGTCAGGGGAATTTCTACGAGCAGTACTTC.